This T cell receptor beta chain was identified during a study of cytomegalovirus exposure and HLA in healthy donors. The study's findings and limits: Researchers reported in a later analysis that common viral pathogens appeared linked to several top clusters. Data from an earlier analysis indicated that most TCR beta V segments were productive either about 90% or about 30% of the time. In a later analysis, a missense DCLRE1C variant was linked to TCR beta V- and J-gene trimming.

A single count supports this clone. As yet, its antigen is unknown. The germline CDR1 and CDR2 sequences are KGHSH and LQKENI. The V gene lost 6 bases and the J gene lost 2 bases, with 9 bases spanning the gap. This CDR3 has 13 residues. Both 60 Vbeta primers and 13 Jbeta primers went into the PCR. Produced via immunoSEQ multiplex PCR; TCRdb's table is partial and in-frame only. The table lists roughly 110,000 clones, over 75% of them singletons. Everyone who donated was a healthy bone marrow donor. V and J are TRBV18 and TRBJ2-3, with D possibly matching TRBD1 (5 bases). This sequence was found in a man in his fifties or sixties in good health and CMV-seronegative. Sequenced material: PBMCs. CDR3 residues: CASSPTVTDTQYF. For the CDR3, the DNA is TGTGCCAGCTCCCCGACAGTCACAGATACGCAGTATTTT. Supplemented by reference TRBV18 and TRBJ2-3, the full variable domain reads NAGVMQNPRHLVRRRGQEARLRCSPMKGHSHVYWYRQLPEEGLKFMVYLQKENIIDESGMPKERFSAEFPKEGPSILRIQQVVRGDSAAYFCASSPTVTDTQYFGPGTRLTVL.